This TCR beta chain is drawn from a study of tumor-infiltrating lymphocytes in primary liver carcinoma. For the study at large: These patients were men and women whose ages were 30 to 69 years. Findings and caveats of the study: Blood fell significantly below tumors in its top-250-clone fraction (p = 0.039).

The authors took blood RNA from unsorted whole blood and also extracted germline DNA. Concerning this clonotype: What it recognizes is unknown.

Priming with a constant-region primer yielded TCR beta cDNA from around 540 ng total RNA. Construction of TCR beta libraries relied on three successive nested multiplex PCR rounds employing slightly modified ARM-PCR. Forward primers for TRBV1-TRBV30 and a C-beta reverse primer served the first two PCR rounds, at approximately 10 cycles each. TCRdb reanalysed the multiplex PCR reads using MiXCR and keeps one entry per CDR3 protein. The table has almost 200,000 distinct CDR3 sequences, roughly two thirds seen once. V was cut by 7 bases and J by 10 bases, with 19 bases left in between. The CDR3 runs to 13 residues. The germline V gene encodes CDR1 MDHEN and CDR2 SYDVKM.

The sample comprised peripheral blood. This clonotype was sampled from a woman aged 55-70 years with primary liver carcinoma and hepatitis B virus infection. The V and J genes are TRBV28 and TRBJ1-1, with D unclear. The CDR3 DNA reads TGTGCCAGCACCCTGGGAAACCAACCGAGAGCTTTCTTT. As protein: CASTLGNQPRAFF.